This T cell receptor (beta chain) came from a study of T cell changes during pregnancy in multiple sclerosis. The V and J ends lost 3 bases and 7 bases respectively, with 12 bases between them. Per germline, CDR1 LGHNA and CDR2 YSLEER. CDR3 size: 14 residues. Libraries were prepared by immunoSEQ multiplex PCR; TCRdb keeps only in-frame clonotypes and omits some of them. The table has 50,000 or so clones, roughly 94% seen once; the top ten hold less than 6.5%. This clone is a singleton in its sample. The J gene is TRBJ2-2, the V gene TRBV4-3; perhaps TRBD2 as D (6 bases). This specimen consisted of CD8+ T cells from peripheral blood mononuclear cells, obtained in the first trimester of pregnancy. This receptor was obtained from a female donor with multiple sclerosis, enrolled in a pregnancy study. The CDR3 DNA reads as TGCGCCAGCAGCCAGGGGGGTATTAACGGGGAGCTGTTTTTT. Translated, it gives CASSQGGINGELFF.